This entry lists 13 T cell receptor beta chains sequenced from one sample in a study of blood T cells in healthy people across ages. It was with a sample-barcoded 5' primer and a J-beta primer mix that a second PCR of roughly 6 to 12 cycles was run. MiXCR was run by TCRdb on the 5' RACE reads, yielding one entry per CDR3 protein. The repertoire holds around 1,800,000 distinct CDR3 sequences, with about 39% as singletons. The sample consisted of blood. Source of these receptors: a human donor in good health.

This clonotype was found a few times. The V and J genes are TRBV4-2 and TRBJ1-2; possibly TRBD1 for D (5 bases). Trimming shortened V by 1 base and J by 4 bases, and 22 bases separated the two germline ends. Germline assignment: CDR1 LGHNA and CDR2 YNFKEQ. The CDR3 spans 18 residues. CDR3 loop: CASSQGYGQGRSVYGYTF. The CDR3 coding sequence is TGTGCCAGCAGCCAAGGTTATGGGCAGGGCCGGTCAGTCTATGGCTACACCTTC.

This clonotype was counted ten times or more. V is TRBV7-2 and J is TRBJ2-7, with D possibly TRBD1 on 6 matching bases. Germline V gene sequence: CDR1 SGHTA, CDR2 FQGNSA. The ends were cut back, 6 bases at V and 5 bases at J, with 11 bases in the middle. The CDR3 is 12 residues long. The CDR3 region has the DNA TGTGCCAGCAGTTCGACAGGAAACGAGCAGTACTTC. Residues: CASSSTGNEQYF.

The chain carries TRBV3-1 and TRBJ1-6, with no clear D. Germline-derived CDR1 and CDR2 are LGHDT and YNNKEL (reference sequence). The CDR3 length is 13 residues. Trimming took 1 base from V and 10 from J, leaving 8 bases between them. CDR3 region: CASSQVYKSPLHF. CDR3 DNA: TGTGCCAGCAGCCAAGTCTACAAGTCACCCCTCCACTTT. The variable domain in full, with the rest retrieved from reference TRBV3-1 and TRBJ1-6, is DTAVSQTPKYLVTQMGNDKSIKCEQNLGHDTMYWYKQDSKKFLKIMFSYNNKELIINETVPNRFSPKSPDKAHLNLHINSLELGDSAVYFCASSQVYKSPLHFGNGTRLTVT.

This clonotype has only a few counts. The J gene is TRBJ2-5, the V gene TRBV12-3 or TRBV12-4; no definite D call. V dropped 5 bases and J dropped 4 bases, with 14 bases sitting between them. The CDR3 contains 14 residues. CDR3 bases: TGTGCCAGCAGTCTCCTCGACGCGCTAGAGACCCAGTACTTC. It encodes CASSLLDALETQYF.

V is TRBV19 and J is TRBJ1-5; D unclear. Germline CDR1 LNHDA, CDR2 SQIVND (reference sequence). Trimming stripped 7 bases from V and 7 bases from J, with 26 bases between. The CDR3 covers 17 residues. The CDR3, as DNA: TGTGCCAGTATGTCTCGTTTTAGGTCCCTACGGAGCCAGCCCCAGCATTTT. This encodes CASMSRFRSLRSQPQHF.

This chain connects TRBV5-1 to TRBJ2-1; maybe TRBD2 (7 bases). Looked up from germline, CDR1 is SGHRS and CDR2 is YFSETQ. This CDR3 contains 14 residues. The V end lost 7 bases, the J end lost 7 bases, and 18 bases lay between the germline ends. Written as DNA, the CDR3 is TGCGCCAGCGGGGGGGACACAGGAAAAAATGAGCAGTTCTTC. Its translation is CASGGDTGKNEQFF.

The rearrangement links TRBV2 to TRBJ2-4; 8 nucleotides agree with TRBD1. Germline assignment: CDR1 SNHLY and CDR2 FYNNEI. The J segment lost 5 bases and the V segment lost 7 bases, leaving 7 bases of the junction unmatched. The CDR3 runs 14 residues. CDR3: CASTFETGENIQYF. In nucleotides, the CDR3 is TGTGCCAGCACTTTTGAGACAGGGGAAAACATTCAGTACTTC. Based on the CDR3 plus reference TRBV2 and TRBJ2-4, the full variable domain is EPEVTQTPSHQVTQMGQEVILRCVPISNHLYFYWYRQILGQKVEFLVSFYNNEISEKSEIFDDQFSVERPDGSNFTLKIRSTKLEDSAMYFCASTFETGENIQYFGAGTRLSVL.

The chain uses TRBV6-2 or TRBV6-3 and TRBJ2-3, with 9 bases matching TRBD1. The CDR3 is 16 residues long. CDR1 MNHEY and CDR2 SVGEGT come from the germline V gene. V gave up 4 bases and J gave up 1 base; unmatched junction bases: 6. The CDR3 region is CASSFNRGRGTDTQYF. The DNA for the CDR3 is TGTGCCAGCAGTTTCAACAGGGGGCGCGGCACAGATACGCAGTATTTT.

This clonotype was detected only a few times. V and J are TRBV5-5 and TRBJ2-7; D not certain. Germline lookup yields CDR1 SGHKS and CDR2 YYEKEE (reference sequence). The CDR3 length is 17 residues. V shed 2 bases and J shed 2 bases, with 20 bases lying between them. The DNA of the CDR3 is TGTGCCAGCAGCTTCCGAGCGAATAGGGCTGGGGCCTACGAGCAGTACTTC. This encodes CASSFRANRAGAYEQYF.

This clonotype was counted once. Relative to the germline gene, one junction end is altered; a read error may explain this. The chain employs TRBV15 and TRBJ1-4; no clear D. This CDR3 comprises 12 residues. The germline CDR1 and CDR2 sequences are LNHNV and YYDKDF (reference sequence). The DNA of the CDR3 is TGTGCCACCAGCAGGGCGGGTGAAAAACGGTTTTTT. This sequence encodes CATSRAGEKRFF. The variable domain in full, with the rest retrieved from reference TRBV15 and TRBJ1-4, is DAMVIQNPRYQVTQFGKPVTLSCSQTLNHNVMYWYQQKSSQAPKLLFHYYDKDFNNEADTPDNFQSRRPNTSFCFLDIRSPGLGDTAMYLCATSRAGEKRFFGSGTQLSVL.

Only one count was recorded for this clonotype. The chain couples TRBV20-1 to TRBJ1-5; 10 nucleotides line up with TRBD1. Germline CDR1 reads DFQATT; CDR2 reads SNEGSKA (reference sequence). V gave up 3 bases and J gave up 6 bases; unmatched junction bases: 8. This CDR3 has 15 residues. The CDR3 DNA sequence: TGCAGTGCTAGTGGCGGGACAGGGGTGAGTCAGCCCCAGCATTTT. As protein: CSASGGTGVSQPQHF.

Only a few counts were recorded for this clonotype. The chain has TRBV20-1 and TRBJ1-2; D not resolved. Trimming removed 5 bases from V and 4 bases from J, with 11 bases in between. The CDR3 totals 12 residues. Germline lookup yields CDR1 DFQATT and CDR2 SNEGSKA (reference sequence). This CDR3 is CSAQDGFYGYTF. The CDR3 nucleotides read TGCAGTGCTCAGGACGGCTTCTATGGCTACACCTTC.

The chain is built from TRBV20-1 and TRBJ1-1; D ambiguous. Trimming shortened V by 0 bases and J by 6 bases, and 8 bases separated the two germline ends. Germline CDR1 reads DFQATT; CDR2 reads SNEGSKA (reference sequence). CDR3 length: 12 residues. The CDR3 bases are TGCAGTGCTAGAGATCAGACGGCTGAAGCTTTCTTT. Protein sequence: CSARDQTAEAFF.